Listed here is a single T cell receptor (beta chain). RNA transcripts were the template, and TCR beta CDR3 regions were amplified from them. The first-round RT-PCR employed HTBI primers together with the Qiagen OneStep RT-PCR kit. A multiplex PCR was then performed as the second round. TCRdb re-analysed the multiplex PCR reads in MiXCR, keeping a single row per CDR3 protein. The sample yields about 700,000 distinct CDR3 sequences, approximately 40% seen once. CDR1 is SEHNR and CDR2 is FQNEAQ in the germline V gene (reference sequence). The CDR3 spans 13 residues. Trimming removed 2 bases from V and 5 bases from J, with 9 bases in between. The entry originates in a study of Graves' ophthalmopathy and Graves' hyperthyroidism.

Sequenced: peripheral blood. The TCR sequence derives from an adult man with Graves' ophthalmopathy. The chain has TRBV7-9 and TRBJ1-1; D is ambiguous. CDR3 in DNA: TGTGCCAGCAGCTTAAGGGCGGGAACTGAAGCTTTCTTT. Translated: CASSLRAGTEAFF. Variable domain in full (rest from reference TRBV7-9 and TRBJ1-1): DTGVSQNPRHKITKRGQNVTFRCDPISEHNRLYWYRQTLGQGPEFLTYFQNEAQLEKSRLLSDRFSAERPKGSFSTLEIQRTEQGDSAMYLCASSLRAGTEAFFGQGTRLTVV.